These 19 T cell receptor beta chains came from one sample sequenced in a study of post-analysis software for immune sequencing data. The authors incorporated unique molecular identifiers into the TCR beta cDNA libraries. TCRdb reprocessed the PCR reads via MiXCR and lists one record per CDR3 protein. The data show about 540,000 distinct CDR3 sequences, 30% to 40% seen once. These receptors have no identified antigens. Findings and caveats of the study: Compared with controls, patients had more of 4 or 5 TRBV segments, including TRBV5-6, TRBV5-1 and TRBV20-1.

The sequencing input was blood. The receptors stem from a girl aged 2 to 17 with multiple sclerosis.

The J gene is TRBJ2-5, the V gene TRBV7-2; the D gene is possibly TRBD2 (5 bases). The CDR3 covers 14 residues. The V gene's germline CDR1 is SGHTA and CDR2 FQGNSA. Trimming stripped 1 base from V and 4 bases from J, with 10 bases between. CDR3 sequence (DNA): TGTGCCAGCAGCTTAGAGGTAGCGACAGAGACCCAGTACTTC. Encoded protein: CASSLEVATETQYF.

This clonotype has only a few counts. V is TRBV6-5 and J is TRBJ2-5, with D hard to call. The germline CDR1 and CDR2 sequences are MNHEY and SVGAGI. This CDR3 spans 14 amino acids. Between the trimmed V and J ends, which lost 0 bases and 5 bases, there was a span of 10 bases. In DNA, the CDR3 is TGTGCCAGCAGTTACTCGGGAATAAGGGAGACCCAGTACTTC. Translating it yields CASSYSGIRETQYF.

The chain couples TRBV10-3 to TRBJ2-1; 9 bases are shared with TRBD2. CDR3 length: 20 amino acids. Looked up from germline, CDR1 is ENHRY and CDR2 is SYGVKD. The ends lost 6 bases at V and 1 base at J; junction bases unmatched: 19. The CDR3 bases are TGTGCCATCAGCGATTTTTCCTGGGCTAGCGGGGCCAAATCCTACAATGAGCAGTTCTTC. Protein product: CAISDFSWASGAKSYNEQFF.

Here the CDR3 DNA reads TGTGCCATCAGTGAGGCGGGACCAATGTACGAGCAGTACTTC. Its protein product is CAISEAGPMYEQYF. V usage is TRBV10-3 and J usage is TRBJ2-7; D may be TRBD2 (6 bases). Germline CDR1 is ENHRY and CDR2 is SYGVKD. This CDR3 region has 14 residues. V shed 2 bases and J shed 4 bases, with 12 bases lying between them.

The rearrangement joins TRBV29-1 to TRBJ1-1, with D tentatively TRBD1 (5 bases). The length of the CDR3 is 15 residues. Germline CDR1 is SQVTM and CDR2 is ANQGSEA. V lost 3 bases and J lost 1, with 15 bases in between. CDR3 amino acids: CSVDMAGSPNTEAFF. The CDR3 DNA is TGCAGCGTTGATATGGCAGGGTCCCCGAACACTGAAGCTTTCTTT. The full variable domain, rest sourced from reference TRBV29-1 and TRBJ1-1, is SAVISQKPSRDICQRGTSLTIQCQVDSQVTMMFWYRQQPGQSLTLIATANQGSEATYESGFVIDKFPISRPNLTFSTLTVSNMSPEDSSIYLCSVDMAGSPNTEAFFGQGTRLTVV.

The J gene is TRBJ2-5, the V gene TRBV11-3, with a tentative D call TRBD1 (7 bases). This CDR3 contains 14 residues. The germline V gene has CDR1 SGHNT and CDR2 YENEEA. Trimming cost V 5 bases and J 9 bases, with 19 bases left between them. The CDR3 region has the DNA TGTGCCAGCAGCGGAGGGACTCCGCAGGGGGCCCAGTACTTC. Translated, it gives CASSGGTPQGAQYF.

J is TRBJ1-1 and V is TRBV6-6; D uncertain. The CDR3 has 17 amino acids. Deletions cut 0 bases from V and 0 bases from J, with 14 bases between. Germline CDR1 MNHNY, CDR2 SVGAGI (reference sequence). CDR3 DNA: TGTGCCAGCAGTTACTCGAATTCGGGATCAGTGAACACTGAAGCTTTCTTT. As protein: CASSYSNSGSVNTEAFF.

This chain connects TRBV27 to TRBJ1-1; 9 bases agree with TRBD1. V dropped 5 bases and J dropped 5; count of bases not matched to a gene: 6. The CDR3 contains 14 residues. Germline values: CDR1 MNHEY, CDR2 SMNVEV (reference sequence). The CDR3 nucleotides read TGTGCCAGCAGTCCCTGGGACAGGGAGACTGAAGCTTTCTTT. Translated: CASSPWDRETEAFF.

The chain recombines TRBV28 with TRBJ1-2; D possibly corresponds to TRBD1 (6 bases). V was pared by 3 bases and J by 1 base, with 15 bases between. The CDR3 totals 16 residues. Looked up from germline, CDR1 is MDHEN and CDR2 is SYDVKM. CDR3 sequence (DNA): TGTGCCAGCAGTTTTATACACAGGGACCTTAACTATGGCTACACCTTC. Translation: CASSFIHRDLNYGYTF.

In its sample, this clonotype was seen a few times. V and J are TRBV20-1 and TRBJ1-2; D call uncertain. Between the trimmed V and J ends, which lost 7 bases and 9 bases, there was a span of 15 bases. Germline V lookup: CDR1 DFQATT, CDR2 SNEGSKA (reference sequence). This CDR3 is built from 11 residues. CDR3 sequence: CSGPIPGSYTF. DNA for the CDR3: TGCAGTGGTCCAATCCCGGGGAGCTACACCTTC.

In this sample, this clonotype turned up a few times. The CDR3 coding sequence is TGCAGTGCTAGAGTTCGACTGAATAACTATGGCTACACCTTC. The encoded protein is CSARVRLNNYGYTF. J is TRBJ1-2 and V is TRBV20-1; D unclear. There are 14 residues in the CDR3. Germline values: CDR1 DFQATT, CDR2 SNEGSKA (reference sequence). V lost 1 base and J 1 base, leaving 10 bases between the germline ends.

This chain links TRBV10-3 with TRBJ2-1; TRBD1 agrees at 7 bases. The germline gives CDR1 ENHRY, CDR2 SYGVKD. The CDR3 is 14 residues long. J lost 6 bases, V lost 4 bases, and 6 bases had no gene match. CDR3: CAISGTGVTNEQFF. As DNA, the CDR3 is TGTGCCATCAGTGGCACAGGGGTCACCAATGAGCAGTTCTTC.

The sample holds many counts of this clonotype. The CDR3 region is CASRATGSETQYF. The CDR3, as DNA: TGTGCCAGCAGGGCGACAGGGTCAGAGACCCAGTACTTC. The chain combines TRBV12-3 or TRBV12-4 with TRBJ2-5; 7 nucleotides line up with TRBD1. The CDR3 loop spans 13 amino acids. The V and J ends lost 6 bases and 4 bases, in that order; junction bases with no gene match: 5.

V gene TRBV7-3 combines with J gene TRBJ2-5, with D perhaps matching TRBD1 (5 bases). The V end was cut by 5 bases, the J end by 0 bases, with 13 bases between. The germline V gene encodes CDR1 SGHTA and CDR2 FQGTGA. The CDR3 is 15 residues long. The CDR3 reads CASSQGWGNQETQYF. In nucleotides, the CDR3 is TGTGCCAGCAGCCAAGGTTGGGGCAACCAAGAGACCCAGTACTTC.

The V call is TRBV13, the J call TRBJ2-7; D remains ambiguous. CDR1 and CDR2 from the germline V gene are PRHDT and FYEKMQ (reference sequence). The CDR3 runs 13 residues. Deletions cut 0 bases from V and 4 bases from J, with 7 bases between. As DNA, the CDR3 is TGTGCCAGCAGCTTAGGGATTGGATACGAGCAGTACTTC. It codes for CASSLGIGYEQYF.

This clonotype is a singleton in its sample. V and J are TRBV29-1 and TRBJ1-2; a possible D gene is TRBD1 (6 bases). Trimming removed 5 bases at V and 4 bases at J, with 20 bases between. The CDR3 consists of 15 residues. The germline V gene encodes CDR1 SQVTM and CDR2 ANQGSEA. The CDR3, as DNA: TGCAGCGTTCCACTAACCAAACAGGGTTTCTATGGCTACACCTTC. Encoded protein: CSVPLTKQGFYGYTF.

This clonotype was counted only a few times. The chain's CDR3 is CASSQESRDTYEQYF. The CDR3 DNA is TGCGCCAGCAGCCAAGAATCCAGGGATACCTACGAGCAGTACTTC. V usage is TRBV4-1 and J usage is TRBJ2-7; D perhaps matches TRBD1 (5 bases). The CDR3 is 15 amino acids. CDR1 is MGHRA, CDR2 YSYEKL, per germline. The V and J ends lost 0 bases and 2 bases respectively, with 11 bases between them.

The chain uses TRBV6-6 and TRBJ2-3, with TRBD2 matching over 10 bases. Germline V gene sequence: CDR1 MNHNY, CDR2 SVGAGI (reference sequence). The CDR3 is made up of 16 amino acids. V lost 3 bases to trimming and J lost 5 bases; unmatched junction nucleotides: 8. As DNA, the CDR3 is TGTGCCAGCAGTTATCTAACTAGCGGGGCGATAGATACGCAGTATTTT. It codes for CASSYLTSGAIDTQYF.

This sequence joins TRBV20-1 and TRBJ1-1, with 7 bases fitting TRBD1. CDR1 is DFQATT, CDR2 SNEGSKA, per germline (reference sequence). V gave up 0 bases and J gave up 7 bases; unmatched junction bases: 8. The CDR3 extends over 14 amino acids. Here the CDR3 reads CSAREFGQGDEAFF. Written as DNA, the CDR3 is TGCAGTGCTAGAGAATTTGGGCAGGGGGATGAAGCTTTCTTT.